A single sample is the source of the 30 T cell receptor beta chains below, sequenced in a study of cytomegalovirus exposure and HLA in healthy donors. The study ran its PCR with 60 Vbeta and 13 Jbeta primers. Clones were sequenced by immunoSEQ multiplex PCR, and TCRdb holds only the in-frame ones, with some missing. The repertoire holds around 200,000 clones, with 80% as singletons. The sequenced sample was PBMCs. The receptors originated from a boy between 10 and 17 years old in good health and CMV-seronegative.

The table lists this clone with a few counts. This chain links TRBV4-3 with TRBJ2-1; TRBD2 matches 9 bases. Germline lookup yields CDR1 LGHNA and CDR2 YSLEER. The V gene end was trimmed by 4 bases and the J gene end by 5 bases; junction bases not matched to a gene: 6. The CDR3 is 15 residues long. The CDR3 nucleotides read TGCGCCAGCAGCCTCCGACTAGCGGAGGACAATGAGCAGTTCTTC. It specifies CASSLRLAEDNEQFF.

The chain joins TRBV7-9 to TRBJ2-1; D gene unclear. Looked up from germline, CDR1 is SEHNR and CDR2 is FQNEAQ (reference sequence). CDR3 length: 13 amino acids. V was shortened by 5 bases and J by 7 bases, with 12 bases between the two germline ends. The CDR3: CASSPLSGNEQFF. The DNA for the CDR3 is TGTGCCAGCAGCCCCCTAAGTGGTAATGAGCAGTTCTTC.

The chain is built from TRBV5-1 and TRBJ2-7; D is uncertain. The germline V gene has CDR1 SGHRS and CDR2 YFSETQ. CDR3 length: 13 amino acids. V gave up 0 bases and J gave up 4 bases, with 8 bases separating them. The DNA of the CDR3 is TGCGCCAGCAGCTTGGCCAGTGTGTACGAGCAGTACTTC. It yields the protein CASSLASVYEQYF.

About this clone: The identical CDR3 is also encoded by other nucleotide sequences in the sample. V usage is TRBV6-1 and J usage is TRBJ1-1; maybe TRBD1 (5 bases). Trimming removed 1 base at V and 5 bases at J, with 14 bases between. Germline CDR1 MNHNS, CDR2 SASEGT. The CDR3 length is 15 residues. In DNA form, the CDR3 reads TGTGCCAGCAGTGAAGGTATCGCAGGGCAAACTGAAGCTTTCTTT. It translates to CASSEGIAGQTEAFF.

The DNA for the CDR3 is TGTGCCAGCAGCCAAAGAGGGCTGTCTCTCGGCGATACGCAGTATTTT. Its translation is CASSQRGLSLGDTQYF. The V and J genes are TRBV4-2 and TRBJ2-3, with D tentatively TRBD2 (5 bases). The CDR3 is made up of 16 amino acids. The V end lost 2 bases, the J end lost 6 bases, and 18 bases lay between the germline ends. Germline V gene lookup returns CDR1 LGHNA and CDR2 YNFKEQ.

The chain uses TRBV9 and TRBJ2-7; TRBD2 matches at 11 bases. Losses at the gene ends were 0 bases for V and 4 bases for J; bases not matched to a gene: 3. The germline V gene has CDR1 SGDLS and CDR2 YYNGEE. The length of the CDR3 is 15 residues. The CDR3 DNA reads TGTGCCAGCAGCGTAGACCCTAGCGGGAGGTACGAGCAGTACTTC. Protein sequence: CASSVDPSGRYEQYF.

V and J are TRBV5-1 and TRBJ1-4; TRBD1 agrees at 7 bases. The CDR3 extends over 15 amino acids. V was clipped by 4 bases and J by 7 bases; unmatched bases: 10. CDR1 and CDR2 from the germline V gene are SGHRS and YFSETQ. CDR3 protein: CASSTWTGEGEKLFF. In DNA, the CDR3 is TGCGCCAGCAGCACTTGGACAGGCGAAGGTGAAAAACTGTTTTTT.

J is TRBJ2-6 and V is TRBV7-9, with 7 nucleotides matching TRBD1. There are 16 residues in the CDR3. Trimming cost V 5 bases and J 0 bases; bases outside gene matches: 4. Germline V lookup: CDR1 SEHNR, CDR2 FQNEAQ (reference sequence). Here the CDR3 reads CASSGTESSGANVLTF. CDR3 sequence (DNA): TGTGCCAGCAGCGGGACAGAGAGCTCTGGGGCCAACGTCCTGACTTTC.

The CDR3 DNA reads as TGCGCCAGCAGCTTGAACTGGCTCGGGGGGTGGGGCACTGAAGCTTTCTTT. It encodes CASSLNWLGGWGTEAFF. The V gene is TRBV5-1, the J gene TRBJ1-1; D possibly corresponds to TRBD1 (5 bases). Germline values: CDR1 SGHRS, CDR2 YFSETQ. V was cut by 1 base and J by 4 bases, with 20 bases left in between. The CDR3 totals 17 residues.

The chain has TRBV5-1 and TRBJ1-2; 7 bases line up with TRBD1. J was trimmed by 3 bases and V by 2 bases; bases with no gene match: 7. The CDR3 loop spans 15 amino acids. Germline-derived CDR1 and CDR2 are SGHRS and YFSETQ. Here the CDR3 reads CASSFRQGKDYGYTF. The CDR3 coding sequence is TGCGCCAGCAGCTTTAGACAGGGAAAGGACTATGGCTACACCTTC.

The chain uses TRBV29-1 and TRBJ1-2; D might be TRBD1 (5 bases). The germline gives CDR1 SQVTM, CDR2 ANQGSEA. The V and J ends lost 8 bases and 6 bases respectively, with 13 bases between them. The CDR3 is made up of 11 amino acids. The CDR3 DNA reads TGCAGCTTTTTTGCAGGGAATGGCTACACCTTC. Its protein is CSFFAGNGYTF.

The chain recombines TRBV11-2 with TRBJ2-5; D gene unclear. Trimming removed 3 bases at V and 2 bases at J, with 13 bases between. The CDR3 spans 15 residues. Germline CDR1 reads SGHAT; CDR2 reads FQNNGV. The CDR3 region is CASSLYAGPQETQYF. Here the CDR3 DNA reads TGTGCCAGCAGCTTGTACGCAGGTCCTCAAGAGACCCAGTACTTC.

This clone was detected only once. The genes are TRBV5-8 and TRBJ1-5; D perhaps matches TRBD1 (6 bases). Germline lookup yields CDR1 SGHTS and CDR2 YDEGEE. The length of the CDR3 is 14 residues. Trimming removed 3 bases at V and 3 bases at J, with 10 bases between. CDR3 sequence reads: CASSWWGHNQPQHF. The CDR3 region has the DNA TGTGCCAGCAGCTGGTGGGGGCACAATCAGCCCCAGCATTTT.

The chain uses TRBV7-9 and TRBJ2-1; 12 bases align to TRBD2. From germline, CDR1 is SEHNR and CDR2 FQNEAQ (reference sequence). After removal of 3 bases from V and 8 bases from J, the junction contained 14 bases not matched to a gene. The CDR3 has 18 residues. The CDR3 DNA is TGTGCCAGCAGCTTGGAGCTAGCGGGAGGGTCGGGGATGGATGAGCAGTTCTTC. It is translated as CASSLELAGGSGMDEQFF.

The rearrangement links TRBV7-9 to TRBJ1-4; TRBD1 matches at 11 bases. V lost 2 bases, J lost 6 bases, and 5 bases stayed unmatched. Germline V gene data show CDR1 as SEHNR and CDR2 as FQNEAQ (reference sequence). This CDR3 spans 16 amino acids. The DNA for the CDR3 is TGTGCCAGCAGCTTAAGAGGACAGGGGGCGGATGAAAAACTGTTTTTT. Translated: CASSLRGQGADEKLFF.

V and J are TRBV6-1 and TRBJ1-2, with D possibly being TRBD1 (5 bases). V was clipped by 5 bases and J by 7 bases, with 14 bases between them. Germline lookup yields CDR1 MNHNS and CDR2 SASEGT. The CDR3 is made up of 13 amino acids. The CDR3 region is CASSYGGIGGYTF. CDR3 coding DNA: TGTGCCAGCAGTTATGGGGGGATTGGTGGCTACACCTTC.

This chain uses TRBV19 with TRBJ2-2; TRBD2 agrees at 10 bases. CDR1 and CDR2 (germline): LNHDA, SQIVND (reference sequence). There are 15 residues in the CDR3. With 5 bases clipped from V and 2 bases from J, the junction kept 2 bases outside the gene matches. DNA for the CDR3: TGTGCCAGTAGTCTAGCGGGGGATAACACCGGGGAGCTGTTTTTT. Translating it yields CASSLAGDNTGELFF.

The rearrangement links TRBV5-4 to TRBJ1-2, with 11 bases matching TRBD1. This CDR3 contains 13 residues. With V trimmed by 5 bases and J by 7 bases, 4 bases remained unmatched. Germline CDR1 is SGHNT and CDR2 is YYREEE (reference sequence). The CDR3: CASRRTGGPGYTF. The CDR3 coding sequence is TGTGCCAGCAGAAGGACAGGGGGCCCTGGCTACACCTTC.

V and J are TRBV5-1 and TRBJ2-7, with 10 bases that match TRBD2. This CDR3 is 16 amino acids long. CDR1 and CDR2 (germline): SGHRS, YFSETQ. Trimming removed 0 bases from V and 3 bases from J; junction bases left unmatched: 6. The CDR3 region has the DNA TGCGCCAGCAGCTTGGCGGCTAGCGGGAGCATCTACGAGCAGTACTTC. As protein: CASSLAASGSIYEQYF.

The V call is TRBV29-1, the J call TRBJ2-1, with TRBD1 matching over 9 bases. Germline lookup yields CDR1 SQVTM and CDR2 ANQGSEA. The CDR3 is 13 residues long. With 4 bases clipped from V and 9 bases from J, the junction kept 7 bases outside the gene matches. The CDR3 protein is CSVGGTGRLEQFF. As DNA, the CDR3 is TGCAGCGTTGGAGGGACAGGGCGCCTTGAGCAGTTCTTC.

J is TRBJ1-4 and V is TRBV7-8; 12 positions agree with TRBD1. This CDR3 region has 14 residues. V dropped 6 bases and J dropped 8; count of bases not matched to a gene: 4. CDR1 is SGHVS and CDR2 is FQNEAQ in the germline V gene. CDR3 sequence reads: CASRGQGAGEKLFF. The CDR3 nucleotides are TGTGCCAGCAGGGGACAGGGGGCGGGAGAAAAACTGTTTTTT.

This clone was observed a handful of times. The chain has TRBV6-6 and TRBJ2-7, with 7 bases aligning to TRBD1. V lost 0 bases, J lost 5 bases, and 4 bases stayed unmatched. Germline V lookup: CDR1 MNHNY, CDR2 SVGAGI (reference sequence). The CDR3 totals 14 residues. In DNA, the CDR3 is TGTGCCAGCAGTTACTCAAGGGGGCAAAACGAGCAGTACTTC. It translates to CASSYSRGQNEQYF.

This sequence joins TRBV4-1 and TRBJ1-1; maybe TRBD1 (5 bases). The V gene's germline CDR1 is MGHRA and CDR2 YSYEKL. The V and J ends lost 2 bases and 1 base respectively, with 11 bases between them. This CDR3 spans 15 amino acids. As DNA, the CDR3 is TGCGCCAGCAGCCAATTGTGGGGCTCGAACACTGAAGCTTTCTTT. This gives the protein CASSQLWGSNTEAFF.

The V call is TRBV15, the J call TRBJ2-5, with TRBD2 as a possible D gene (5 bases). Germline V gene sequence: CDR1 LNHNV, CDR2 YYDKDF (reference sequence). The V end was cut by 0 bases, the J end by 7 bases, with 9 bases between. CDR3 size: 13 residues. CDR3: CATSRDPEGTQYF. CDR3 DNA sequence: TGTGCCACCAGCAGAGACCCAGAGGGGACCCAGTACTTC.

V is TRBV5-4 and J is TRBJ1-2, with 7 bases aligning to TRBD1. The CDR3 length is 14 residues. V shed 0 bases, J shed 6 bases, and the junction held 5 bases outside the gene matches. The germline gives CDR1 SGHNT, CDR2 YYREEE (reference sequence). The CDR3 region is CASSLGITGDGYTF. CDR3 bases: TGTGCCAGCAGCTTGGGGATCACAGGGGATGGCTACACCTTC.

V is TRBV30 and J is TRBJ2-7, with a possible D match to TRBD1 (5 bases). The CDR3 extends over 13 amino acids. CDR1 is GTSNPN, CDR2 SVGIG, per germline (reference sequence). V was shortened by 0 bases and J by 6 bases, with 12 bases between the two germline ends. The CDR3 DNA sequence: TGTGCCTGGAGTGTAGACAGAAATTCCGAGCAGTACTTC. This sequence encodes CAWSVDRNSEQYF.

The chain links TRBV7-8 to TRBJ2-7; 8 positions match TRBD2. This CDR3 region has 15 residues. CDR1 and CDR2 (germline): SGHVS, FQNEAQ. The J segment lost 3 bases and the V segment lost 3 bases, leaving 7 bases of the junction unmatched. CDR3 in amino acids: CASSLGRGEGYEQYF. DNA of the CDR3: TGTGCCAGCAGCTTGGGGCGGGGGGAAGGCTACGAGCAGTACTTC. Filled out from reference TRBV7-8 and TRBJ2-7, the complete variable domain reads GAGVSQSPRYKVAKRGQDVALRCDPISGHVSLFWYQQALGQGPEFLTYFQNEAQLDKSGLPSDRFFAERPEGSVSTLKIQRTQQEDSAVYLCASSLGRGEGYEQYFGPGTRLTVT.

V gene TRBV12-5 combines with J gene TRBJ1-5; D remains unclear. CDR3 size: 16 residues. Germline values: CDR1 LGHNT, CDR2 FRNRAP. The V and J ends lost 3 bases and 0 bases respectively, with 12 bases between them. The CDR3 spells CASGFSVSNSNQPQHF. The CDR3 DNA follows: TGTGCTAGTGGTTTTAGTGTGTCAAATAGCAATCAGCCCCAGCATTTT.

The rearrangement links TRBV6-1 to TRBJ2-7, with D perhaps TRBD1 (5 bases). V lost 2 bases and J 1 base, leaving 12 bases between the germline ends. This CDR3 spans 15 amino acids. Germline lookup yields CDR1 MNHNS and CDR2 SASEGT. This chain's CDR3 is CASSEQGVLSYEQYF. The CDR3, as DNA: TGTGCCAGCAGTGAACAAGGGGTACTATCCTACGAGCAGTACTTC.

The genes are TRBV9 and TRBJ1-2; D gene unclear. The CDR3 is made up of 17 amino acids. Germline CDR1 and CDR2: SGDLS and YYNGEE. V was pared by 2 bases and J by 0 bases, with 17 bases between. CDR3 nucleotide sequence: TGTGCCAGCAGCGTTAGACGGGCAGGAGGGCCTAACTATGGCTACACCTTC. As protein: CASSVRRAGGPNYGYTF.